A selection of T cell receptor beta chains follows, all from one sample in a study of shared clonotypes between healthy human individuals. The repertoire was sequenced with immunoSEQ multiplex PCR; TCRdb's copy has only in-frame clones and lacks some. The repertoire includes about 2.3 million clones, 85% to 95% of them detected once, and about 0.39% sits in the top ten. Sequenced input: naive CD4+ T cells from PBMCs. The receptors shown here come from a man between 18 and 35 years old in good health. Some clones in this sample may be carry-over from other donors' samples. Both conserved end residues are part of each CDR3. D genes are given only for firm matches. Rows give clone size only sometimes, using once, few, many, or a class for an expanded clone.

D gene: TRBD2
J gene: TRBJ2-3
clone size: -
V gene: TRBV14
CDR3 protein: CASSRGLAADTQYF
CDR3 DNA: TGTGCCAGCAGCCGGGGACTAGCAGCAGATACGCAGTATTTT

D gene: -
J gene: TRBJ2-1
clone size: -
V gene: TRBV5-1
CDR3 protein: CASRANINEQFF
CDR3 DNA: TGCGCCAGCAGGGCGAATATTAATGAGCAGTTCTTC

D gene: -
J gene: TRBJ1-5
clone size: -
V gene: TRBV5-1
CDR3 protein: CASSFGTGQDPQHF
CDR3 DNA: TGCGCCAGCAGCTTCGGGACGGGTCAGGATCCCCAGCATTTT

D gene: -
J gene: TRBJ2-1
clone size: -
V gene: TRBV7-3
CDR3 protein: CASSLGGSSHEQFF
CDR3 DNA: TGTGCCAGCAGTCTGGGGGGTAGTAGTCATGAGCAGTTCTTC

D gene: -
J gene: TRBJ2-7
clone size: -
V gene: TRBV28
CDR3 protein: CASRRNQGYEQYF
CDR3 DNA: TGTGCCAGCAGACGTAATCAGGGATACGAGCAGTACTTC

D gene: TRBD2
J gene: TRBJ2-7
clone size: -
V gene: TRBV5-6
CDR3 protein: CASSRTSVLYEQYF
CDR3 DNA: TGTGCCAGCAGCCGGACTAGCGTCCTCTACGAGCAGTACTTC

D gene: -
J gene: TRBJ1-1
clone size: few
V gene: TRBV4-2
CDR3 protein: CASSQDTRVLTEAFF
CDR3 DNA: TGTGCCAGCAGCCAAGATACTAGGGTCCTCACTGAAGCTTTCTTT

D gene: -
J gene: TRBJ2-2
clone size: -
V gene: TRBV4-2
CDR3 protein: CASSQAPGPGARNTGELFF
CDR3 DNA: TGTGCCAGCAGCCAAGCCCCGGGGCCCGGGGCCAGGAACACCGGGGAGCTGTTTTTT

D gene: TRBD1
J gene: TRBJ1-1
clone size: -
V gene: TRBV19
CDR3 protein: CASRVDRGVWTEAFF
CDR3 DNA: TGTGCCAGTAGAGTCGACAGGGGAGTTTGGACTGAAGCTTTCTTT

D gene: -
J gene: TRBJ1-2
clone size: -
V gene: TRBV6-1
CDR3 protein: CASRDSSYYGYTF
CDR3 DNA: TGTGCCAGCAGGGACAGTAGCTACTATGGCTACACCTTC

D gene: TRBD2
J gene: TRBJ2-1
clone size: -
V gene: TRBV5-1
CDR3 protein: CASSLTAGLAGDNEQFF
CDR3 DNA: TGCGCCAGCAGCTTGACCGCGGGACTAGCGGGAGACAATGAGCAGTTCTTC

D gene: -
J gene: TRBJ1-2
clone size: -
V gene: TRBV4-3
CDR3 protein: CASSQEREGYGYTF
CDR3 DNA: TGCGCCAGCAGCCAAGAGAGGGAAGGCTATGGCTACACCTTC

D gene: -
J gene: TRBJ2-2
clone size: -
V gene: TRBV6-5
CDR3 protein: CASGPDTGELFF
CDR3 DNA: TGTGCCTCCGGACCGGACACCGGGGAGCTGTTTTTT

D gene: -
J gene: TRBJ2-3
clone size: -
V gene: TRBV18
CDR3 protein: CASSPGTAVTQYF
CDR3 DNA: TGTGCCAGCTCACCGGGGACGGCTGTTACGCAGTATTTT

D gene: -
J gene: TRBJ2-3
clone size: -
V gene: TRBV28
CDR3 protein: CASRKWGVSTDTQYF
CDR3 DNA: TGTGCCAGCAGAAAATGGGGGGTAAGCACAGATACGCAGTATTTT

D gene: -
J gene: TRBJ2-3
clone size: -
V gene: TRBV28
CDR3 protein: CASSFPDSSTDTQYF
CDR3 DNA: TGTGCCAGCAGTTTCCCGGACAGTTCCACAGATACGCAGTATTTT

D gene: -
J gene: TRBJ1-4
clone size: -
V gene: TRBV6-6
CDR3 protein: CASAGGQAGEKLFF
CDR3 DNA: TGTGCCAGCGCGGGGGGCCAGGCCGGTGAAAAACTGTTTTTT

D gene: TRBD2
J gene: TRBJ2-5
clone size: once
V gene: TRBV6-1
CDR3 protein: CAATPGGVETQYF
CDR3 DNA: TGTGCCGCCACCCCGGGGGGGGTCGAGACCCAGTACTTC

D gene: -
J gene: TRBJ2-1
clone size: -
V gene: TRBV27
CDR3 protein: CASSLGRGRHSYNEQFF
CDR3 DNA: TGTGCCAGCAGTTTAGGAAGGGGCCGGCACTCCTACAATGAGCAGTTCTTC

D gene: -
J gene: TRBJ2-1
clone size: -
V gene: TRBV29-1
CDR3 protein: CSVVQQMSHEQFF
CDR3 DNA: TGCAGCGTTGTTCAACAGATGTCTCATGAGCAGTTCTTC

D gene: -
J gene: TRBJ1-5
clone size: -
V gene: TRBV11-1
CDR3 protein: CASSLGGQNSNQPQHF
CDR3 DNA: TGTGCCAGCAGCTTGGGAGGACAGAATAGCAATCAGCCCCAGCATTTT

D gene: TRBD1
J gene: TRBJ2-2
clone size: -
V gene: TRBV18
CDR3 protein: CASSPQQGANTGELFF
CDR3 DNA: TGTGCCAGCTCACCACAGCAGGGGGCCAACACCGGGGAGCTGTTTTTT

D gene: -
J gene: TRBJ2-1
clone size: -
V gene: TRBV6-1
CDR3 protein: CASTRGAYNEQFF
CDR3 DNA: TGTGCCAGTACCAGGGGGGCTTACAATGAGCAGTTCTTC

D gene: TRBD2
J gene: TRBJ2-7
clone size: -
V gene: TRBV6-4
CDR3 protein: CASSSGRFYEQYF
CDR3 DNA: TGTGCCAGCAGTAGCGGGAGATTCTACGAGCAGTACTTC

D gene: TRBD1
J gene: TRBJ1-1
clone size: -
V gene: TRBV2
CDR3 protein: CASRADRVAFF
CDR3 DNA: TGTGCCAGCAGGGCAGACAGGGTGGCTTTCTTT

D gene: -
J gene: TRBJ1-4
clone size: -
V gene: TRBV6-1
CDR3 protein: CASSGGGVGEKLFF
CDR3 DNA: TGTGCCAGCAGTGGAGGAGGGGTAGGGGAAAAACTGTTTTTT

D gene: TRBD1
J gene: TRBJ1-5
clone size: few
V gene: TRBV18
CDR3 protein: CASSAPGQGMDQPQHF
CDR3 DNA: TGTGCCAGCTCAGCGCCGGGACAGGGGATGGATCAGCCCCAGCATTTT

D gene: -
J gene: TRBJ2-1
clone size: once
V gene: TRBV29-1
CDR3 protein: CSVAYRDSYNEQFF
CDR3 DNA: TGCAGCGTTGCTTACAGGGATTCTTACAATGAGCAGTTCTTC

D gene: -
J gene: TRBJ2-7
clone size: -
V gene: TRBV28
CDR3 protein: CASRGLYEQYF
CDR3 DNA: TGTGCCAGCAGGGGACTTTACGAGCAGTACTTC

D gene: TRBD2
J gene: TRBJ2-7
clone size: -
V gene: TRBV7-3
CDR3 protein: CASSLVPAGVSHEQYF
CDR3 DNA: TGTGCCAGCAGCCTCGTCCCAGCGGGAGTGTCCCACGAGCAGTACTTC

D gene: -
J gene: TRBJ2-1
clone size: -
V gene: TRBV6-6
CDR3 protein: CASSSPRGNGILQFF
CDR3 DNA: TGTGCCAGCAGTTCCCCGCGAGGTAACGGAATATTACAGTTCTTC

D gene: -
J gene: TRBJ1-1
clone size: once
V gene: TRBV5-1
CDR3 protein: CASSLQGGTEAFF
CDR3 DNA: TGCGCCAGCAGCTTACAGGGAGGTACTGAAGCTTTCTTT

D gene: -
J gene: TRBJ1-2
clone size: -
V gene: TRBV30
CDR3 protein: CAWRDLRGGTYGYTF
CDR3 DNA: TGTGCCTGGAGGGACTTACGGGGAGGAACCTATGGCTACACCTTC

D gene: -
J gene: TRBJ2-1
clone size: -
V gene: TRBV5-6
CDR3 protein: CASSLGGGLNEQFF
CDR3 DNA: TGTGCCAGCAGCCTGGGTGGGGGTCTCAATGAGCAGTTCTTC

D gene: TRBD1
J gene: TRBJ2-7
clone size: -
V gene: TRBV7-3
CDR3 protein: CASSRGQALEQYF
CDR3 DNA: TGTGCCAGCAGCCGCGGACAGGCTCTCGAGCAGTACTTC

D gene: -
J gene: TRBJ2-7
clone size: -
V gene: TRBV15
CDR3 protein: CATSRPKIGSPYEQYF
CDR3 DNA: TGTGCCACCAGCAGGCCCAAGATCGGCTCCCCCTACGAGCAGTACTTC

D gene: -
J gene: TRBJ2-6
clone size: -
V gene: TRBV9
CDR3 protein: CASSRLPTATFVAGANVLTF
CDR3 DNA: TGTGCCAGCAGTCGCTTACCGACAGCTACCTTTGTGGCTGGGGCCAACGTCCTGACTTTC

D gene: -
J gene: TRBJ2-5
clone size: -
V gene: TRBV28
CDR3 protein: CASSPQGTSYQETQYF
CDR3 DNA: TGTGCCAGCAGTCCACAGGGGACTTCCTACCAAGAGACCCAGTACTTC

D gene: TRBD1
J gene: TRBJ2-5
clone size: -
V gene: TRBV27
CDR3 protein: CASSPRIGQVEYF
CDR3 DNA: TGTGCCAGCAGTCCTAGAATAGGACAGGTGGAGTACTTC

D gene: -
J gene: TRBJ2-1
clone size: -
V gene: TRBV19
CDR3 protein: CASSIRPGGEQFF
CDR3 DNA: TGTGCCAGTAGTATAAGGCCTGGGGGTGAGCAGTTCTTC